This T cell receptor (beta chain) was retrieved from a study of shared clonotypes between healthy human individuals. For the study at large: Each donor had three CD4 naive, three CD4 memory, two CD8 naive and one CD8 memory plate. Overall study findings and caveats: Expectations were that clonotype sharing among donors would be affected by sequencing depth. What naive subsets generally showed was a larger estimated richness than memory subsets showed.

A split of CD4+ cells into CD45RA+ naive and CD45RA-negative memory subsets was performed. Profiling relied on immunoSEQ multiplex PCR, and the TCRdb table lists in-frame clones only, not all of them. The sample contains roughly 2,300,000 clones, less than 95% of which appear only once. A word on this clone: Its specificity is not known.

The junction had 10 bases not matched to a gene; V was cut back by 5 bases and J by 2 bases. In germline, CDR1 is SGHVS, CDR2 FQNEAQ. This CDR3 is built from 18 residues. Specimen: naive CD4+ T cells from PBMCs. Subset: CD45RA+ positively selected. The chain carries TRBV7-8 and TRBJ2-3, with TRBD2 identical over 13 bases. The receptor comes from a man aged 18 to 29 in good health. Some clones in this sample may be carry-over from other donors' samples. CDR3 sequence (DNA): TGTGCCAGCAGCCGACTCCGACTAGCGGGAGGCTACACAGATACGCAGTATTTT. Amino acids: CASSRLRLAGGYTDTQYF. Full variable domain (rest looked up from reference TRBV7-8 and TRBJ2-3): GAGVSQSPRYKVAKRGQDVALRCDPISGHVSLFWYQQALGQGPEFLTYFQNEAQLDKSGLPSDRFFAERPEGSVSTLKIQRTQQEDSAVYLCASSRLRLAGGYTDTQYFGPGTRLTVL.